The 32 T cell receptor beta chains below come from one sample, sequenced in a study of identical twins. Each CDR3 protein gets one entry after TCRdb re-called the 5' RACE reads with MiXCR. Counted here are around 1.7 million distinct CDR3 sequences, about 31% occurring once; the ten biggest clones make up under 0.35%. The sequenced sample consisted of cord blood. The origin of the receptors is a newborn girl in good health.

About this clonotype: Germline and junction disagree at one end, which may indicate a read error. The chain carries TRBV4-1 and TRBJ2-7; the D is unclear. The J call may be wrong; the DNA end is better matched by TRBJ2-5. The CDR3 length is 14 residues. Germline lookup yields CDR1 MGHRA and CDR2 YSYEKL. The CDR3 DNA reads TGCGCCGGCAGCCAAGATCCCACGGGCGAGACCCAGTACTTC. Translating gives CAGSQDPTGETQYF.

The genes are TRBV30 and TRBJ2-5, with TRBD2 matching 7 bases. V lost 3 bases and J lost 2; bases outside the gene matches: 15. CDR3 length equals 17 residues. CDR1 and CDR2 from the germline V gene are GTSNPN and SVGIG (reference sequence). Here the CDR3 DNA reads TGTGCCTGGAGGGGGCGGGGGTGGGCTAGCGGACAAGAGACCCAGTACTTC. Translated: CAWRGRGWASGQETQYF.

The chain carries TRBV6-6 and TRBJ1-2; 9 bases agree with TRBD1. V shed 0 bases, J shed 8 bases, and the junction held 7 bases outside the gene matches. Germline CDR1 is MNHNY and CDR2 is SVGAGI (reference sequence). The CDR3 is made up of 15 amino acids. The CDR3 DNA is TGTGCCAGCAGTTACTCGGGACAGGGAAGGGGAGGCTACACCTTC. Translating gives CASSYSGQGRGGYTF.

The chain is built from TRBV21-1 and TRBJ2-1; TRBD1, the table's D call, lacks a check against the DNA. TRBV21-1 is marked as a pseudogene. The CDR3 extends over 12 amino acids. CDR3 protein: CASSTRWLEQFF. DNA of the CDR3: TGTGCCAGCAGCACCCGGTGGCTTGAGCAGTTCTTC.

This clonotype appeared a few times. This sequence joins TRBV29-1 and TRBJ1-5, with a weak D call TRBD1 (5 bases). From germline, CDR1 is SQVTM and CDR2 ANQGSEA. The ends were cut back, 3 bases at V and 0 bases at J, with 9 bases in the middle. The CDR3 covers 14 residues. The CDR3, as DNA: TGCAGCGTTGACAGGGAGGCTAGCAATCAGCCCCAGCATTTT. As protein: CSVDREASNQPQHF. The variable domain in full, completed from reference TRBV29-1 and TRBJ1-5, reads SAVISQKPSRDICQRGTSLTIQCQVDSQVTMMFWYRQQPGQSLTLIATANQGSEATYESGFVIDKFPISRPNLTFSTLTVSNMSPEDSSIYLCSVDREASNQPQHFGDGTRLSIL.

DNA for the CDR3: TGTGCCAGCTCACCAATCTTCTACCCGGGACTAGCTATTTATGAGCAGTTCTTC. Protein: CASSPIFYPGLAIYEQFF. The chain joins TRBV18 to TRBJ2-1, with 9 bases matching TRBD2. V gave up 2 bases and J gave up 8 bases; unmatched junction bases: 16. Germline V gives CDR1 KGHSH, CDR2 LQKENI. The CDR3 extends over 18 amino acids.

In regard to this clonotype: This may stem from a read error, because a much larger clone lies one nucleotide away. The chain links TRBV10-3 to TRBJ1-2; the match to TRBD1 covers 7 bases. Germline-derived CDR1 and CDR2 are ENHRY and SYGVKD. The CDR3 is 14 residues long. The CDR3 spells CATSEDRRFYGYTF. In DNA, the CDR3 is TGTGCCACCAGTGAGGACAGGAGGTTCTATGGCTACACCTTC.

This clonotype was counted a few times. The rearrangement uses TRBV20-1 and TRBJ2-7; D possibly corresponds to TRBD2 (5 bases). The CDR3 spans 12 residues. The V end was cut by 5 bases, the J end by 3 bases, with 11 bases between. Germline V CDR1 and CDR2: DFQATT, SNEGSKA (reference sequence). CDR3 sequence: CSAVASFYEQYF. The CDR3 region has the DNA TGCAGTGCTGTAGCTAGCTTCTACGAGCAGTACTTC.

The chain links TRBV11-2 to TRBJ2-1, with no clear D. The CDR3 covers 15 residues. Germline V gene lookup returns CDR1 SGHAT and CDR2 FQNNGV. V was shortened by 5 bases and J by 7 bases, with 18 bases between the two germline ends. Here the CDR3 reads CASSPNRVPRNEQFF. CDR3 nucleotides: TGTGCCAGCAGCCCAAATCGGGTTCCCAGGAATGAGCAGTTCTTC.

This clonotype was picked up a small number of times. The chain has TRBV7-9 and TRBJ1-1, with a tentative D call TRBD1 (5 bases). Trimming cost V 3 bases and J 4 bases, with 12 bases left between them. Germline V gene data show CDR1 as SEHNR and CDR2 as FQNEAQ (reference sequence). There are 14 residues in the CDR3. This CDR3 reads CASSFRPGSTEAFF. CDR3 nucleotide sequence: TGTGCCAGCAGCTTCAGGCCAGGGAGCACTGAAGCTTTCTTT.

This clonotype came up many times. V usage is TRBV21-1 and J usage is TRBJ2-4; the D segment call TRBD1 is taken from the table without a DNA check. TRBV21-1 is flagged as a pseudogene. The CDR3 runs 19 residues. The CDR3 DNA sequence: TGTGCCAGCAGCAAAAGTAGGACAGAGGGTGGGGCGGCCAAAAACATTCAGTACTTC. Encoded protein: CASSKSRTEGGAAKNIQYF.

The genes are TRBV6-2 or TRBV6-3 and TRBJ2-1, with 14 bases that match TRBD2. Germline V lookup: CDR1 MNHEY, CDR2 SVGEGT. The CDR3 runs to 20 residues. The V segment lost 5 bases and the J segment 5 bases; nucleotides outside the gene matches: 17. The DNA for the CDR3 is TGTGCCAGCAGTGCCCGACTAGCGGGGGGGCTTTCGGGAACACACAATGAGCAGTTCTTC. This gives the protein CASSARLAGGLSGTHNEQFF.

This clonotype has only a few counts. The chain combines TRBV21-1 with TRBJ2-7; TRBD2 is the table's D call and was not checked against the DNA. TRBV21-1 is recorded as a pseudogene. This CDR3 spans 16 amino acids. The chain's CDR3 is CASSNSSLPFPYEQYF. The CDR3 DNA follows: TGTGCCAGCAGCAACAGTAGCCTCCCCTTTCCCTACGAGCAGTACTTC.

This clonotype appeared a few times. At one end, the junction sequence differs from germline, possibly due to a read error. The V and J genes are TRBV6-6 and TRBJ1-5, with a tentative D call TRBD1 (5 bases). Germline V lookup: CDR1 MNHNY, CDR2 SVGAGI (reference sequence). The CDR3 runs to 14 residues. The CDR3 nucleotides read TGTGCCAGCAGGACCGACAGCTACAATCAGCCCCGGCATTTT. This codes for CASRTDSYNQPRHF.

This clonotype was seen a few times. The J gene is TRBJ2-3, the V gene TRBV7-2, with TRBD2 identical over 8 bases. CDR1 is SGHTA, CDR2 FQGNSA, per germline. The junction had 3 bases not matched to a gene; V was cut back by 5 bases and J by 8 bases. The CDR3 sequence is 12 residues long. For the CDR3, the DNA is TGTGCCAGCAGCCCGACTAGCGTTACGCAGTATTTT. Translated, it gives CASSPTSVTQYF.

This clonotype has just one count. A read error may be the cause here, since a much bigger clone is one base away. The chain has TRBV27 and TRBJ2-1, with 9 bases fitting TRBD1. Germline lookup yields CDR1 MNHEY and CDR2 SMNVEV (reference sequence). After removal of 2 bases from V and 12 bases from J, the junction contained 14 bases not matched to a gene. CDR3 length equals 16 residues. CDR3 in DNA: TGTGCCAGCAGTTTAGGCCGGAACGGACAGGGGAAATTGCAGTTCTTC. Its translation is CASSLGRNGQGKLQFF.

This clonotype was seen a few times. The J gene is TRBJ2-3, the V gene TRBV21-1. TRBV21-1 is classified as a pseudogene. The CDR3 is 15 residues long. This chain's CDR3 is CASSKEACRTDTQYF. CDR3 sequence (DNA): TGTGCCAGCAGCAAAGAAGCGTGCCGCACAGATACGCAGTATTTT.

This clonotype was observed a handful of times. V and J are TRBV9 and TRBJ1-5; D gene ambiguous. Per the germline V gene, CDR1 is SGDLS and CDR2 is YYNGEE. This CDR3 spans 13 amino acids. Trimming pared 0 bases from V and 10 bases from J, leaving 11 bases between. The DNA for the CDR3 is TGTGCCAGCAGCGTAGATGAGTATGGCCCCCAGCATTTT. Its translation: CASSVDEYGPQHF.

V gene TRBV14 combines with J gene TRBJ1-2, with D possibly being TRBD1 (5 bases). Between the trimmed V and J ends, which lost 2 bases and 0 bases, there was a span of 13 bases. Germline-derived CDR1 and CDR2 are SGHDN and FVKESK. The CDR3 runs to 16 residues. DNA of the CDR3: TGTGCCAGCAGCCAACTGGGGCCTAAGGCTAACTATGGCTACACCTTC. Translating it yields CASSQLGPKANYGYTF.

The chain recombines TRBV27 with TRBJ1-5; D gene ambiguous. There are 17 residues in the CDR3. Germline CDR1 is MNHEY and CDR2 is SMNVEV (reference sequence). The germline V and J ends were trimmed by 6 bases and 0 bases, with 18 bases remaining between them. DNA of the CDR3: TGTGCCAGCAGCCCGTTCCCGACCAGGAGTAGCAATCAGCCCCAGCATTTT. Translating it yields CASSPFPTRSSNQPQHF.

V gene TRBV20-1 combines with J gene TRBJ1-2; 9 bases align to TRBD1. This CDR3 has 12 amino acids. V was clipped by 4 bases and J by 7 bases; unmatched bases: 4. Germline CDR1 reads DFQATT; CDR2 reads SNEGSKA (reference sequence). The CDR3 region has the DNA TGCAGTGCTATGGGACAGGGAGGTGGCTACACCTTC. Translating gives CSAMGQGGGYTF.

V and J are TRBV6-9 and TRBJ2-2, with D maybe TRBD2 (5 bases). Trimming removed 11 bases from V and 4 bases from J, with 17 bases in between. Germline CDR1 reads MNHGY; CDR2 reads SVAAGI. The length of the CDR3 is 14 residues. The CDR3 DNA reads as TGTGCCGGGTTTAGAGGGTGGGGCACCGGGGAGCTGTTTTTT. Translating gives CAGFRGWGTGELFF.

The chain links TRBV28 to TRBJ2-6; D gene ambiguous. Trimming stripped 5 bases from V and 0 bases from J, with 14 bases between. Germline V gene lookup returns CDR1 MDHEN and CDR2 SYDVKM. The CDR3 has 17 residues. CDR3 nucleotides: TGTGCCAGCAGTACAATCCGAAGACACTCTGGGGCCAACGTCCTGACTTTC. Translated: CASSTIRRHSGANVLTF. The entire variable domain, with the rest obtained from reference TRBV28 and TRBJ2-6, is as follows: DVKVTQSSRYLVKRTGEKVFLECVQDMDHENMFWYRQDPGLGLRLIYFSYDVKMKEKGDIPEGYSVSREKKERFSLILESASTNQTSMYLCASSTIRRHSGANVLTFGAGSRLTVL.

In nucleotides, the CDR3 is TGCGCCAGCAGCTTCCCAGCGGGAGGGCGTACAGATACGCAGTATTTT. It is translated as CASSFPAGGRTDTQYF. This chain links TRBV5-1 with TRBJ2-3, with TRBD2 identical over 10 bases. Germline assignment: CDR1 SGHRS and CDR2 YFSETQ. The CDR3 is 16 residues long. V shed 2 bases and J 3 bases; nucleotides not matched to a gene: 6.

Worth noting for this clonotype: This may come from a read error, since a much larger clone is one base off. The chain carries TRBV12-3 or TRBV12-4 and TRBJ2-1, with TRBD2 matching over 7 bases. This CDR3 has 14 residues. Trimming cost V 3 bases and J 8 bases; bases outside gene matches: 7. The CDR3 sequence is CASSFGGRYDEQFF. CDR3 nucleotide sequence: TGTGCCAGCAGTTTCGGGGGGAGGTACGATGAGCAGTTCTTC.

This clonotype was counted between two and nine times. The rearrangement uses TRBV7-6 and TRBJ2-3; D possibly corresponds to TRBD2 (6 bases). The CDR3 runs 16 residues. From germline, CDR1 is SGHVS and CDR2 FNYEAQ. V was cut by 3 bases and J by 4 bases, with 17 bases left in between. The CDR3 loop is CASSFVGREDADTQYF. In DNA, the CDR3 is TGTGCCAGCAGCTTCGTCGGGAGAGAGGATGCAGATACGCAGTATTTT.

This clonotype has more than one count but fewer than ten. V gene TRBV3-1 combines with J gene TRBJ2-3; D is perhaps TRBD2 (6 bases). Per the germline V gene, CDR1 is LGHDT and CDR2 is YNNKEL (reference sequence). V lost 0 bases to trimming and J lost 6 bases, with 16 bases between them. The CDR3 spans 16 residues. The CDR3 is CASSQDWGGGLDTQYF. CDR3 coding DNA: TGTGCCAGCAGCCAAGATTGGGGAGGTGGTTTGGATACGCAGTATTTT.

In this sample, this clonotype turned up a few times. The chain uses TRBV7-2 and TRBJ2-1; the D gene is possibly TRBD2 (6 bases). V lost 6 bases and J lost 4, with 31 bases in between. This CDR3 is 20 amino acids long. Germline loops: CDR1 SGHTA, CDR2 FQGNSA. CDR3 sequence reads: CASSSHRLPSRRAGYNEQFF. DNA for the CDR3: TGTGCCAGCAGTTCCCATAGACTACCTAGCAGGAGGGCCGGTTACAATGAGCAGTTCTTC.

This clonotype was seen a handful of times. The chain carries TRBV10-3 and TRBJ1-2; a possible D gene is TRBD1 (5 bases). The germline V gene encodes CDR1 ENHRY and CDR2 SYGVKD. The V end lost 2 bases, the J end lost 5 bases, and 15 bases lay between the germline ends. This CDR3 comprises 15 residues. The CDR3 region is CAISERTGLGYGYTF. Here the CDR3 DNA reads TGTGCCATCAGTGAGAGAACAGGCCTGGGGTATGGCTACACCTTC.

The V call is TRBV11-2, the J call TRBJ2-7, with 9 bases fitting TRBD1. The germline gives CDR1 SGHAT, CDR2 FQNNGV. Germline trimming cut 5 bases from V and 1 base from J; bases unmatched to any gene: 6. CDR3 length: 15 amino acids. The CDR3 DNA follows: TGTGCCAGCAGCGAGGACAGGGGTACGTCCTACGAGCAGTACTTC. It yields the protein CASSEDRGTSYEQYF.

As to this clonotype: The junction departs from the called germline gene at one end, perhaps through a read error. The chain has TRBV5-1 and TRBJ2-1; the D gene is possibly TRBD2 (6 bases). CDR3 length equals 15 residues. Looked up from germline, CDR1 is SGHRS and CDR2 is YFSETQ. The CDR3 DNA reads as TGCGTCAGCAGCTTGTGGGGGGAGGCCTACAATGAGCAGTTCTTC. Its protein product is CVSSLWGEAYNEQFF. Full variable domain (remainder filled in from reference TRBV5-1 and TRBJ2-1): KAGVTQTPRYLIKTRGQQVTLSCSPISGHRSVSWYQQTPGQGLQFLFEYFSETQRNKGNFPGRFSGRQFSNSRSEMNVSTLELGDSALYLCVSSLWGEAYNEQFFGPGTRLTVL.

The chain couples TRBV5-6 to TRBJ2-5, with TRBD2 matching over 7 bases. The J call may be mistaken, given a closer DNA end match to TRBJ2-7. The CDR3 has 14 residues. CDR1 and CDR2 (germline): SGHDT, YYEEEE. The DNA of the CDR3 is TGTGCCAGCAGCCGCGGGACTACTGCCTACGAGCAGTACTTC. It specifies CASSRGTTAYEQYF.